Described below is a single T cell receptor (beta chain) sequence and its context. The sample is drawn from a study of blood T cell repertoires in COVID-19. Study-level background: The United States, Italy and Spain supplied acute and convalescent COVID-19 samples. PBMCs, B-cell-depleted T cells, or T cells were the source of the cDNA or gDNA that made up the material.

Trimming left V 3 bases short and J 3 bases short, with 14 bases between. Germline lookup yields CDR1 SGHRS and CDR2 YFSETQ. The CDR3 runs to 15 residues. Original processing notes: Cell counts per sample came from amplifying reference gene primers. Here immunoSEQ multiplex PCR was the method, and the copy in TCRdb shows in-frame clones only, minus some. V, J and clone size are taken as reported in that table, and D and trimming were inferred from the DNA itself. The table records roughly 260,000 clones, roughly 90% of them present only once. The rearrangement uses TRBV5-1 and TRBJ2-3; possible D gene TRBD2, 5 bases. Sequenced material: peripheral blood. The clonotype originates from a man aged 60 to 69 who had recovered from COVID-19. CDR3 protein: CASSSVVSGTDTQYF. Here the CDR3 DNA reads TGCGCCAGCAGCTCGGTTGTAAGCGGTACAGATACGCAGTATTTT.